One and the same sample provided the 20 T cell receptor beta chains below, sequenced in a study of T cell responses to AZD1222 COVID-19 vaccine. The protocol was immunoSEQ multiplex PCR, while the TCRdb copy is restricted to in-frame clones and leaves out a portion. The table has over 120,000 clones, nearly 95% seen once; the top ten hold under 6.5%. Here the sequenced sample was peripheral blood, taken on day 0 of AZD1222 vaccination. The receptors stem from an adult in good health.

DNA of the CDR3: TGTGCCAGCAGTGAACGCGGGTCTCGCAATCAGCCCCAGCATTTT. This sequence encodes CASSERGSRNQPQHF. The V gene is TRBV2, the J gene TRBJ1-5; the D is unclear. The germline gives CDR1 SNHLY, CDR2 FYNNEI. Deletions cut 2 bases from V and 2 bases from J, with 10 bases between. The CDR3 extends over 15 amino acids.

The rearrangement joins TRBV4-1 to TRBJ2-4; D unclear. Trimming left V 5 bases short and J 8 bases short, with 7 bases between. In germline, CDR1 is MGHRA, CDR2 YSYEKL. The CDR3 is made up of 11 amino acids. CDR3 in amino acids: CASSFRDIQYF. The CDR3 region has the DNA TGCGCCAGCAGCTTCCGGGACATTCAGTACTTC.

This clone appeared once. This rearrangement joins TRBV28 to TRBJ1-1, with a weak D call TRBD1 (6 bases). Trimming took off 5 bases at V and 0 bases at J, with 13 bases between the two ends. CDR1 and CDR2 (germline): MDHEN, SYDVKM. The CDR3 is 15 amino acids. CDR3 DNA: TGTGCCAGCAGTCTGCCGGACAGATTGAACACTGAAGCTTTCTTT. Its translation is CASSLPDRLNTEAFF.

This clone has only one observation. The rearrangement links TRBV7-9 to TRBJ1-2; no definite D call. The CDR3 has 14 residues. V was pared by 1 base and J by 5 bases, with 11 bases between. Germline CDR1 SEHNR, CDR2 FQNEAQ (reference sequence). CDR3 bases: TGTGCCAGCAGCTTAGACAGAACTATTTATGGCTACACCTTC. Translating gives CASSLDRTIYGYTF. The whole variable domain, filled in from reference TRBV7-9 and TRBJ1-2, reads DTGVSQNPRHKITKRGQNVTFRCDPISEHNRLYWYRQTLGQGPEFLTYFQNEAQLEKSRLLSDRFSAERPKGSFSTLEIQRTEQGDSAMYLCASSLDRTIYGYTFGSGTRLTVV.

In nucleotides, the CDR3 is TGTGCCAGCAGCCAAGTATTGGACAGGGAAAATGAAAAACTGTTTTTT. This gives the protein CASSQVLDRENEKLFF. The chain recombines TRBV3-1 (or the pseudogene TRBV3-2) with TRBJ1-4; TRBD1 matches 8 bases. The V gene end was trimmed by 1 base and the J gene end by 5 bases; junction bases not matched to a gene: 6. The V gene's germline CDR1 is LGHDT and CDR2 YNNKEL (reference sequence). The CDR3 spans 16 residues.

As DNA, the CDR3 is TGCGCCAGCGGGATCAGCCTCAAAGAGACCCAGTACTTC. Protein: CASGISLKETQYF. The V gene is TRBV10-2, the J gene TRBJ2-5; D gene unclear. With 8 bases removed from V and 3 bases from J, the gap between germline ends came to 13 bases. The CDR3 is 13 amino acids. The germline gives CDR1 WSHSY, CDR2 SAAADI.

The chain links TRBV7-9 to TRBJ1-1; D unresolved. V lost 5 bases and J lost 1, with 14 bases in between. This CDR3 region has 15 residues. Germline values: CDR1 SEHNR, CDR2 FQNEAQ (reference sequence). The CDR3, as DNA: TGTGCCAGCAGCCCCCCGGTAAGGCAGAACACTGAAGCTTTCTTT. It encodes CASSPPVRQNTEAFF.

The chain links TRBV19 to TRBJ2-1; D is unresolved. Trimming removed 3 bases at V and 1 base at J, with 16 bases between. This CDR3 has 17 amino acids. The germline V gene has CDR1 LNHDA and CDR2 SQIVND (reference sequence). The CDR3 reads CASSIGIYRISYNEQFF. CDR3 nucleotide sequence: TGTGCCAGTAGTATTGGAATCTACAGAATTTCCTACAATGAGCAGTTCTTC.

The rearrangement links TRBV25-1 to TRBJ2-7, with 10 bases lining up with TRBD2. Trimming removed 7 bases from V and 1 base from J; junction bases left unmatched: 4. Per the germline V gene, CDR1 is MGHDK and CDR2 is SYGVNS. This CDR3 comprises 14 residues. The CDR3 nucleotides read TGTGCCAGCAAAGCGGGAGGGGGTTCCTACGAGCAGTACTTC. This gives the protein CASKAGGGSYEQYF.

This clone was seen a single time. This chain links TRBV5-4 with TRBJ1-1; D remains ambiguous. The CDR3 has 14 residues. CDR1 SGHNT and CDR2 YYREEE come from the germline V gene (reference sequence). Trimming removed 4 bases from V and 6 bases from J, with 16 bases in between. Written as DNA, the CDR3 is TGTGCCAGCAGCCCTGCGGGGAAAGGGCCTGAAGCTTTCTTT. Its translation: CASSPAGKGPEAFF.

The chain combines TRBV4-2 with TRBJ1-1; D not resolved. The V and J ends lost 0 bases and 5 bases respectively, with 16 bases between them. Germline CDR1 is LGHNA and CDR2 is YNFKEQ. The CDR3 runs to 16 residues. CDR3 sequence reads: CASSQEWSSPETEAFF. Written as DNA, the CDR3 is TGTGCCAGCAGCCAAGAATGGAGCTCCCCTGAGACTGAAGCTTTCTTT.

This chain connects TRBV24-1 to TRBJ2-3; TRBD1 aligns across 8 bases. The CDR3 has 18 amino acids. The V segment lost 4 bases and the J segment 0 bases; nucleotides outside the gene matches: 11. CDR1 is KGHDR and CDR2 is SFDVKD in the germline V gene. CDR3 sequence (DNA): TGTGCCACCAGTGACCCGGGACAGGCTCACCCTAGCACAGATACGCAGTATTTT. Protein: CATSDPGQAHPSTDTQYF.

The chain joins TRBV27 to TRBJ1-6, with 7 bases matching TRBD1. From germline, CDR1 is MNHEY and CDR2 SMNVEV (reference sequence). Trimming removed 5 bases from V and 5 bases from J; junction bases left unmatched: 3. The CDR3 loop spans 14 amino acids. DNA of the CDR3: TGTGCCAGCAGTCGAGACAGGGATAATTCACCCCTCCACTTT. Protein: CASSRDRDNSPLHF.

This clone has only one observation. The chain employs TRBV19 and TRBJ2-1; 7 nucleotides line up with TRBD2. CDR1 is LNHDA, CDR2 SQIVND, per germline (reference sequence). The CDR3 runs 14 residues. Germline trimming cut 11 bases from V and 3 bases from J; bases unmatched to any gene: 10. The CDR3 DNA is TGTGCCGGTGCTGTAGCGGGTGTCTACAATGAGCAGTTCTTC. It codes for CAGAVAGVYNEQFF.

The chain is built from TRBV7-6 and TRBJ1-1; D perhaps matches TRBD1 (6 bases). Looked up from germline, CDR1 is SGHVS and CDR2 is FNYEAQ. V was cut by 5 bases and J by 7 bases, with 11 bases left in between. The CDR3 sequence is 12 residues long. CDR3 sequence: CASSIRGGEAFF. The DNA of the CDR3 is TGTGCCAGCAGCATCAGGGGAGGTGAAGCTTTCTTT.

The rearrangement uses TRBV15 and TRBJ1-2, with D tentatively TRBD1 (5 bases). Looked up from germline, CDR1 is LNHNV and CDR2 is YYDKDF (reference sequence). CDR3 length: 17 residues. Trimming shortened V by 3 bases and J by 3 bases, and 20 bases separated the two germline ends. In DNA form, the CDR3 reads TGTGCCACCAGCAGGGCCTCCCCTCGGGGGGGGGACTATGGCTACACCTTC. Translated, it gives CATSRASPRGGDYGYTF.

CDR3 in amino acids: CASTSGSQETQYF. The CDR3 DNA follows: TGTGCCAGCACCTCGGGGTCCCAAGAGACCCAGTACTTC. The chain joins TRBV7-9 to TRBJ2-5; D may be TRBD2 (5 bases). CDR3 length equals 13 residues. V lost 7 bases and J lost 1, with 10 bases in between. From germline, CDR1 is SEHNR and CDR2 FQNEAQ (reference sequence).

This chain links TRBV27 with TRBJ1-2; D is possibly TRBD1 (6 bases). CDR1 and CDR2 (germline): MNHEY, SMNVEV (reference sequence). The CDR3 is 15 residues long. V was clipped by 0 bases and J by 7 bases, with 15 bases between them. The CDR3 bases are TGTGCCAGCAGTTTATCGTATGGGGGCGCGGTTGGCTACACCTTC. Its translation is CASSLSYGGAVGYTF.

This chain joins TRBV15 and TRBJ1-2, with no clear D. The length of the CDR3 is 14 residues. Germline V gene data show CDR1 as LNHNV and CDR2 as YYDKDF (reference sequence). V dropped 0 bases and J dropped 5 bases, with 10 bases sitting between them. The chain's CDR3 is CATSRDRRSYGYTF. As DNA, the CDR3 is TGTGCCACCAGCAGAGACAGACGATCTTATGGCTACACCTTC.

This chain links TRBV19 with TRBJ2-7; D might be TRBD2 (6 bases). This CDR3 is built from 14 residues. V shed 2 bases and J shed 2 bases, with 10 bases lying between them. CDR1 is LNHDA, CDR2 SQIVND, per germline (reference sequence). CDR3 bases: TGTGCCAGTAGTATAACCGGGAGTGCCTACGAGCAGTACTTC. This gives the protein CASSITGSAYEQYF.